This T cell receptor beta chain was sequenced for a study of blood T cell repertoires in COVID-19 (dated by TCRdb to 2018 to 2020). In terms of the full investigation: The collaborator samples originated in the United States, Italy and Spain and spanned the acute and convalescent phases of COVID-19. The prospective study material was composed of cDNA or gDNA derived from T cells, B-cell-depleted T cells, or PBMCs. The dataset comprised deeply sampled blood TCRbeta repertoires from subjects exposed to, actively infected with, or recovered from COVID-19. The repertoires were released in a freely available public database meant as a resource for research on the immune response to SARS-CoV-2. Samples were obtained from the ongoing ImmuneRACE study (first 160 participants) and from 1,254 subjects provided by 6 global collaborators. A de-identified subject ID, COVID-19 status, age in years and sex were almost always included in the sample metadata. Where HLA class I and class II types were available, the types were taken from metadata supplied by the sample provider, not from assay-based typing.

The study at large found these results: The quantity of clinical and demographic metadata differed by source and by participant and was supplied without curation.

The immunoSEQ Assay, a bias-controlled multiplex PCR, was used to amplify TCRbeta CDR3 regions from genomic DNA. In the authors' own workflow: Nucleated cell counts per sample were estimated from amplification of reference gene primers within the assay. Sequence reads were collapsed and filtered to measure the absolute abundance of every unique TCRbeta CDR3 rearrangement. For each sample, productive Simpson clonality was calculated by taking the square root of Simpson's diversity index across productive rearrangements. TCRdb's version of the immuneACCESS table is confined to in-frame rearrangements and falls short of the full clone set. An unresolved V gene accounts for under half of the shortfall where checked; the remainder is of unknown origin. V, J and clone size derive from that table, while D and trimming were established from the DNA sequence. This sample holds around 130,000 clones; approximately 84% were observed only once. Over 1.1% of the sample rests with the top ten.

Relative to germline, V is missing 5 bases and J is missing 5 bases, with 11 bases of the junction outside any gene match. Measured from the cysteine to the phenylalanine, the CDR3 is 15 residues long. Solely the CDR3 DNA is kept, with 45 bases framed from the first base. For CDR1 and CDR2, the germline V gene lists SGHNT and YENEEA. Details on this clone: Its antigen is not yet known. The record has no base qualities; no much larger clone is one base away.

Each collaborating institution followed its own protocols to collect whole blood in K2EDTA tubes. Collaborator samples were shipped for TCRbeta analysis as frozen whole blood, isolated PBMCs, or DNA extracted from either sample type. This receptor was obtained from a man aged 55 to 69 with acute or convalescent COVID-19. The chain is made from TRBV11-3 and TRBJ2-5; 7 middle bases align to TRBD1. The sample comprised peripheral blood. CDR3 reads: CASSQGQSIRETQYF. The nucleotide sequence is TGTGCCAGCAGCCAGGGACAGTCGATTAGGGAGACCCAGTACTTC. This CDR3, with the reference TRBV11-3 and TRBJ2-5 proteins standing in past its ends, gives the full variable domain EAGVVQSPRYKIIEKKQPVAFWCNPISGHNTLYWYLQNLGQGPELLIRYENEEAVDDSQLPKDRFSAERLKGVDSTLKIQPAELGDSAVYLCASSQGQSIRETQYFGPGTRLLVL.